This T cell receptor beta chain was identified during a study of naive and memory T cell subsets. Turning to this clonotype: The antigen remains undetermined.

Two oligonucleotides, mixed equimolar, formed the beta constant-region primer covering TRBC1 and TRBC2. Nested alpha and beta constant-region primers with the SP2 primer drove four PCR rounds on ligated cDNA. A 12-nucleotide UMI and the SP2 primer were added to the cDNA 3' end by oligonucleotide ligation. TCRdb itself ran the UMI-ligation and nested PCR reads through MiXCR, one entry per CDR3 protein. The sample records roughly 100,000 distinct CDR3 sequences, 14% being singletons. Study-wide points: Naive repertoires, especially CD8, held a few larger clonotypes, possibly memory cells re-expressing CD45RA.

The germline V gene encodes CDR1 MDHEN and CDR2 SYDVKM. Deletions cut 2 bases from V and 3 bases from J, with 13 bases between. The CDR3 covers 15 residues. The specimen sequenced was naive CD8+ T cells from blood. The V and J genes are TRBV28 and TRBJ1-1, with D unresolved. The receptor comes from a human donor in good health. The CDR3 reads CASSLDPYLYTEAFF. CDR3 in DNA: TGTGCCAGCAGTTTAGACCCGTATCTTTACACTGAAGCTTTCTTT.